This T cell receptor (beta chain) was obtained from a study of tumor and adjacent non-tumor tissue in lung cancer. RNA was extracted from bulk tissue without any cell sorting. The normal lung tissue was taken more than 3 cm from the tumor edge. Findings and caveats of the study: Normal lung showed higher cumulative top 100 clone frequency than tumor.

There are many counts of this clonotype. Its antigen is unknown. TCRbeta libraries were built with three rounds of nested PCR, modified from ARM-PCR. Each CDR3 protein is one row after TCRdb ran MiXCR on the multiplex PCR reads. The repertoire holds 40,000 to 45,000 distinct CDR3 sequences, with roughly three fifths as singletons. The sequenced material came from distant non-tumor lung tissue. This TCR came from a middle-aged woman with non-small cell lung cancer.

The CDR3 loop is CSADVQGTNYGYTF. DNA of the CDR3: TGCAGCGCTGATGTCCAGGGAACTAACTATGGCTACACCTTC. The chain has TRBV29-1 and TRBJ1-2; a weak D match, TRBD1 (5 bases). CDR1 is SQVTM and CDR2 is ANQGSEA in the germline V gene. CDR3 length equals 14 residues. V shed 7 bases and J shed 0 bases, with 15 bases lying between them.